The TCR beta chain described here comes from a study of breast tumors, draining lymph nodes, adjacent tissues. General observations from the study: Luminal-like breast cancer showed significantly higher tumor–nontumor repertoire similarity than basal-like.

TCRdb reprocessed the multiplex PCR reads via MiXCR and lists one record per CDR3 protein. The sample contains over 100,000 distinct CDR3 sequences, around 20% of which appear only once. The lymph nodes were axillary draining lymph nodes from breast cancer patients. Concerning this clonotype itself: As yet, its antigen is unknown. A clone one base away is much larger, so this may be a read error.

The sample taken for sequencing was axillary lymph node tissue. This clonotype was obtained from a female donor with breast cancer. Some clones in this sample may be carry-over from other donors' samples.

This chain's CDR3 is CASSLILDGGSQYF. The CDR3 DNA sequence: TGCGCCAGCAGCTTGATTCTCGACGGAGGGTCCCAGTACTTC. The chain has TRBV5-1 and TRBJ2-5; maybe TRBD2 (6 bases). The length of the CDR3 is 14 residues. The V end lost 1 base, the J end lost 9 bases, and 16 bases lay between the germline ends. The germline V gene has CDR1 SGHRS and CDR2 YFSETQ.